The entry below gives a single T cell receptor beta chain sequence along with its context. The sample is drawn from a study of shared clonotypes between healthy human individuals. Terminally differentiated effector memory CD45RA+ cells were excluded by CCR7 positive selection of CD45RO-negative cells. In germline, CDR1 is MNHEY, CDR2 SMNVEV (reference sequence). Trimming removed 6 bases at V and 3 bases at J, with 23 bases between. This CDR3 has 17 residues. Sequencing used immunoSEQ multiplex PCR; TCRdb keeps in-frame clones, though not all of them. The sample holds millions of clones; roughly 95% are singletons and the top ten take 0.85% to 1.2%.

Sequencing used naive CD8+ T cells sorted from blood. The chain employs TRBV27 and TRBJ1-2; no firm D call. The clonotype comes from a man aged 18 to 35 in good health. CDR3 sequence: CASRQYKGRSLDYGYTF. The CDR3 DNA reads as TGTGCCAGCAGGCAGTACAAGGGAAGGAGTCTGGACTATGGCTACACCTTC.